Below, 24 T cell receptor beta chains from the same sample are listed, as sequenced in a study of blood T cell repertoires in COVID-19. The method was immunoSEQ multiplex PCR; TCRdb's version includes in-frame clones alone and lacks a portion of them. The table shows 30,000 to 40,000 clones, with 85% occurring only once. Sequencing used peripheral blood. All receptors come from a man over 45 with active COVID-19.

This chain uses TRBV18 with TRBJ2-2; TRBD1 might be the D (5 bases). This CDR3 has 14 residues. Trimming pared 3 bases from V and 3 bases from J, leaving 8 bases between. CDR1 is KGHSH, CDR2 LQKENI, per germline. The CDR3 here is CASSPDTYTGELFF. The CDR3 nucleotides are TGTGCCAGCTCACCGGACACGTACACCGGGGAGCTGTTTTTT. Variable domain in full (rest from reference TRBV18 and TRBJ2-2): NAGVMQNPRHLVRRRGQEARLRCSPMKGHSHVYWYRQLPEEGLKFMVYLQKENIIDESGMPKERFSAEFPKEGPSILRIQQVVRGDSAAYFCASSPDTYTGELFFGEGSRLTVL.

The chain joins TRBV24-1 to TRBJ1-5, with D perhaps TRBD1 (6 bases). Trimming removed 5 bases from V and 5 bases from J, with 15 bases in between. The CDR3 is 15 residues long. Looked up from germline, CDR1 is KGHDR and CDR2 is SFDVKD. The CDR3 bases are TGTGCCACCAGTGCCCCGACAGGAGGCGATCAGCCCCAGCATTTT. It yields the protein CATSAPTGGDQPQHF.

This chain connects TRBV4-1 to TRBJ1-5; no clear D. V lost 1 base and J lost 6, with 25 bases in between. The CDR3 length is 19 residues. Germline CDR1 is MGHRA and CDR2 is YSYEKL. CDR3 sequence (DNA): TGCGCCAGCAGCCAAGTTTTCTCGGCGGGTCCGGGCATCGGTCAGCCCCAGCATTTT. Amino acid sequence: CASSQVFSAGPGIGQPQHF.

The chain couples TRBV5-1 to TRBJ2-7; 10 bases are shared with TRBD1. V trimming: 0 bases; J trimming: 1 base; junction bases outside the gene matches: 1. Germline lookup yields CDR1 SGHRS and CDR2 YFSETQ. The CDR3 length is 15 residues. DNA for the CDR3: TGCGCCAGCAGCTTGGGGACAGGGGGATCCTACGAGCAGTACTTC. Translation: CASSLGTGGSYEQYF. Using reference TRBV5-1 and TRBJ2-7 for the parts outside the CDR3, the full variable domain is KAGVTQTPRYLIKTRGQQVTLSCSPISGHRSVSWYQQTPGQGLQFLFEYFSETQRNKGNFPGRFSGRQFSNSRSEMNVSTLELGDSALYLCASSLGTGGSYEQYFGPGTRLTVT.

Only a few counts were recorded for this clone. The rearrangement uses TRBV28 and TRBJ2-6; D unclear. V lost 3 bases, J lost 0 bases, and 3 bases lay in between. CDR1 and CDR2 (germline): MDHEN, SYDVKM. The CDR3 is made up of 14 amino acids. The CDR3 protein is CASSLASGANVLTF. In nucleotides, the CDR3 is TGTGCCAGCAGTTTGGCCTCTGGGGCCAACGTCCTGACTTTC.

The CDR3 is CASSPRGETQYF. The DNA for the CDR3 is TGTGCCAGCAGCCCCCGGGGGGAGACCCAGTACTTC. The chain is built from TRBV9 and TRBJ2-5; TRBD2 might be the D (6 bases). V shed 4 bases and J shed 5 bases, with 9 bases lying between them. The V gene's germline CDR1 is SGDLS and CDR2 YYNGEE. CDR3 length: 12 residues. The full variable domain, in which reference TRBV9 and TRBJ2-5 provide the parts outside the CDR3, is DSGVTQTPKHLITATGQRVTLRCSPRSGDLSVYWYQQSLDQGLQFLIQYYNGEERAKGNILERFSAQQFPDLHSELNLSSLELGDSALYFCASSPRGETQYFGPGTRLLVL.

The V and J genes are TRBV11-2 and TRBJ2-3, with 9 bases that match TRBD2. The V gene's germline CDR1 is SGHAT and CDR2 FQNNGV. This CDR3 contains 15 residues. The V and J ends lost 3 bases and 1 base, in that order; junction bases with no gene match: 2. CDR3 in amino acids: CASSFRGGGTDTQYF. CDR3 DNA sequence: TGTGCCAGCAGCTTCCGCGGGGGGGGCACAGATACGCAGTATTTT.

The J gene is TRBJ2-7, the V gene TRBV6-5; TRBD2 agrees at 13 bases. The junction had 6 bases not matched to a gene; V was cut back by 6 bases and J by 4 bases. Germline V lookup: CDR1 MNHEY, CDR2 SVGAGI. CDR3 size: 15 residues. CDR3: CASSSRLAGGYEQYF. CDR3 sequence (DNA): TGTGCCAGCAGCTCCCGACTAGCGGGGGGATACGAGCAGTACTTC.

CDR3 DNA: TGTGCCAGCAGTTTATCGACAGGGGGGGTCTACGAGCAGTACTTC. Its translation: CASSLSTGGVYEQYF. The genes are TRBV27 and TRBJ2-7; 9 nucleotides match TRBD1. After removal of 0 bases from V and 3 bases from J, the junction contained 3 bases not matched to a gene. The germline gives CDR1 MNHEY, CDR2 SMNVEV (reference sequence). CDR3 length: 15 amino acids.

The chain employs TRBV13 and TRBJ2-2; D is undetermined. This CDR3 has 13 residues. In germline, CDR1 is PRHDT, CDR2 FYEKMQ (reference sequence). V lost 3 bases to trimming and J lost 5 bases, with 7 bases between them. In DNA, the CDR3 is TGTGCCAGCAGCTTTGAACTAACCGGGGAGCTGTTTTTT. Amino acids: CASSFELTGELFF. Filled out from reference TRBV13 and TRBJ2-2, the complete variable domain reads AAGVIQSPRHLIKEKRETATLKCYPIPRHDTVYWYQQGPGQDPQFLISFYEKMQSDKGSIPDRFSAQQFSDYHSELNMSSLELGDSALYFCASSFELTGELFFGEGSRLTVL.

This clone has a handful of counts. The chain links TRBV6-5 to TRBJ2-7; 7 bases are shared with TRBD1. After removal of 8 bases from V and 2 bases from J, the junction contained 6 bases not matched to a gene. This CDR3 contains 13 residues. Germline CDR1 is MNHEY and CDR2 is SVGAGI. This chain's CDR3 is CASRGQVTYEQYF. As DNA, the CDR3 is TGTGCCAGCCGAGGACAGGTGACCTACGAGCAGTACTTC.

The rearrangement joins TRBV27 to TRBJ2-1; possibly TRBD2 for D (6 bases). V was clipped by 11 bases and J by 6 bases, with 29 bases between them. In germline, CDR1 is MNHEY, CDR2 SMNVEV (reference sequence). The CDR3 runs to 17 residues. The CDR3 DNA follows: TGTGCCGGATTTCGGGACTCACCACCTACAGACGTCAATGAGCAGTTCTTC. Translated: CAGFRDSPPTDVNEQFF.

The rearrangement joins TRBV28 to TRBJ1-6; 9 nucleotides agree with TRBD1. This CDR3 spans 14 amino acids. Germline-derived CDR1 and CDR2 are MDHEN and SYDVKM. The J segment lost 10 bases and the V segment lost 5 bases, leaving 6 bases of the junction unmatched. The CDR3 reads CASSLGQGRSPLHF. DNA of the CDR3: TGTGCCAGCAGTCTAGGACAGGGGAGGTCACCCCTCCACTTT.

V is TRBV28 and J is TRBJ2-1; the D gene is possibly TRBD1 (5 bases). V dropped 3 bases and J dropped 8 bases, with 8 bases sitting between them. The CDR3 is 12 amino acids. In germline, CDR1 is MDHEN, CDR2 SYDVKM. This CDR3 reads CASSFAGHEQFF. CDR3 nucleotide sequence: TGTGCCAGCAGTTTTGCAGGGCATGAGCAGTTCTTC.

The chain has TRBV4-3 and TRBJ1-4, with D possibly matching TRBD1 (5 bases). The CDR3 extends over 15 amino acids. Trimming removed 3 bases at V and 4 bases at J, with 12 bases between. Germline V gene data show CDR1 as LGHNA and CDR2 as YSLEER. The CDR3 region is CASSHSKGYNEKLFF. The DNA of the CDR3 is TGCGCCAGCAGCCATTCAAAGGGGTATAATGAAAAACTGTTTTTT.

The chain recombines TRBV28 with TRBJ2-3, with TRBD1 matching 7 bases. The trim removed 3 bases at V and 4 bases at J, leaving 7 bases unmatched. The CDR3 sequence is 15 residues long. The germline CDR1 and CDR2 sequences are MDHEN and SYDVKM. The CDR3 region is CASSFSGRGPDTQYF. The CDR3 nucleotides are TGTGCCAGCAGTTTTTCGGGAAGGGGGCCAGATACGCAGTATTTT.

This clone was counted only a few times. The chain carries TRBV28 and TRBJ1-6; no clear D gene. CDR1 is MDHEN and CDR2 is SYDVKM in the germline V gene. Between the trimmed V and J ends, which lost 2 bases and 10 bases, there was a span of 6 bases. The CDR3 has 12 residues. As DNA, the CDR3 is TGTGCCAGCAGTTTACAGTACTCACCCCTCCACTTT. Its protein product is CASSLQYSPLHF.

The rearrangement links TRBV27 to TRBJ2-1, with D perhaps TRBD2 (5 bases). V was clipped by 3 bases and J by 7 bases, with 13 bases between them. The CDR3 runs 14 residues. CDR1 MNHEY and CDR2 SMNVEV come from the germline V gene (reference sequence). This CDR3 is CASSLAGVGNEQFF. DNA of the CDR3: TGTGCCAGCAGTTTGGCCGGGGTCGGAAATGAGCAGTTCTTC.

This chain joins TRBV7-9 and TRBJ2-3, with unresolved D. Germline CDR1 reads SEHNR; CDR2 reads FQNEAQ (reference sequence). The CDR3 is made up of 13 amino acids. Trimming took off 6 bases at V and 5 bases at J, with 12 bases between the two ends. The CDR3 protein is CASSLNYGDTQYF. For the CDR3, the DNA is TGTGCCAGCAGTCTAAATTACGGAGATACGCAGTATTTT.

This rearrangement joins TRBV23-1 to TRBJ1-6, with a tentative D call TRBD1 (5 bases). TRBV23-1 belongs to the ORF category, with a function that is uncertain. The CDR3 has 15 amino acids. With 6 bases removed from V and 7 bases from J, the gap between germline ends came to 16 bases. This CDR3 is CASSGAGSENSPLHF. The CDR3, as DNA: TGCGCCAGCAGCGGGGCCGGGAGTGAAAATTCACCCCTCCACTTT.

The V and J genes are TRBV5-4 and TRBJ1-3; no clear D gene. Per germline, CDR1 SGHNT and CDR2 YYREEE (reference sequence). Deletions cut 4 bases from V and 0 bases from J, with 14 bases between. CDR3 length: 16 amino acids. For the CDR3, the DNA is TGTGCCAGCAGCCCCACGGTCCAAGCCTCTGGAAACACCATATATTTT. Translated: CASSPTVQASGNTIYF.

This chain joins TRBV6-2 or TRBV6-3 and TRBJ2-1, with TRBD2 matching over 9 bases. The CDR3 is made up of 18 amino acids. Germline V gene data show CDR1 as MNHEY and CDR2 as SVGEGT. The V and J ends lost 0 bases and 10 bases, in that order; junction bases with no gene match: 16. The CDR3 protein is CASSYSPGRGGRSVEQFF. The CDR3 DNA reads TGTGCCAGCAGTTACTCCCCCGGGCGGGGGGGCCGCTCAGTGGAGCAGTTCTTC.

The J gene is TRBJ1-2, the V gene TRBV6-4; D is perhaps TRBD1 (6 bases). The CDR3 spans 15 residues. Germline V gives CDR1 MRHNA, CDR2 SNTAGT. Trimming took off 0 bases at V and 4 bases at J, with 12 bases between the two ends. The CDR3 DNA sequence: TGTGCCAGCAGTGACTCGGGGTGGGGGCCCTATGGCTACACCTTC. Protein: CASSDSGWGPYGYTF.

This chain uses TRBV6-2 or TRBV6-3 with TRBJ2-5, with D tentatively TRBD1 (6 bases). V shed 3 bases and J shed 2 bases, with 25 bases lying between them. From germline, CDR1 is MNHEY and CDR2 SVGEGT. The CDR3 is made up of 19 amino acids. This CDR3 is CASSYPPGTNPLFQETQYF. For the CDR3, the DNA is TGTGCCAGCAGTTATCCCCCAGGGACAAACCCCCTCTTTCAAGAGACCCAGTACTTC.